This T cell receptor beta chain appears in the sequencing data of a study of blood T cell repertoires in COVID-19. Study-wide context: The cDNA or gDNA used as material had been derived from T cells, B-cell-depleted T cells, or PBMCs.

The table came from immunoSEQ multiplex PCR; TCRdb's copy has only in-frame clones and leaves some out. The table lists 85,000 to 120,000 clones, roughly 92% of them singletons. Germline CDR1 reads SGHAT; CDR2 reads FQNNGV. The CDR3 loop spans 14 amino acids. The V end was cut by 4 bases, the J end by 4 bases, with 11 bases between. The chain recombines TRBV11-2 with TRBJ1-3; D gene uncertain. Sequenced sample: peripheral blood. The origin of this receptor is a woman aged 45 to 65 with COVID-19, enrolled during active disease. The CDR3 coding sequence is TGTGCCAGCAGCTCTGGAGGGAGGGGAAACACCATATATTTT. This translates into CASSSGGRGNTIYF. Using reference TRBV11-2 and TRBJ1-3 for the parts outside the CDR3, the full variable domain is EAGVAQSPRYKIIEKRQSVAFWCNPISGHATLYWYQQILGQGPKLLIQFQNNGVVDDSQLPKDRFSAERLKGVDSTLKIQPAKLEDSAVYLCASSSGGRGNTIYFGEGSWLTVV.